One sample yielded the 11 T cell receptor beta chains listed below, sequenced in a study of T cell changes during pregnancy in multiple sclerosis. Assay used: immunoSEQ multiplex PCR; TCRdb lists only in-frame clones, some missing. The repertoire consists of some 77,000 clones, with more than 80% occurring once and the leading ten covering 0.21%. Source: CD4+ T cells from peripheral blood mononuclear cells, taken before pregnancy. The source is a female donor with multiple sclerosis, enrolled in a pregnancy study.

The chain joins TRBV29-1 to TRBJ1-5; 12 positions match TRBD1. V was pared by 4 bases and J by 6 bases, with 7 bases of the junction left unmatched. The CDR3 has 15 amino acids. Germline values: CDR1 SQVTM, CDR2 ANQGSEA. This chain's CDR3 is CSVAAGTGGGQPQHF. Written as DNA, the CDR3 is TGCAGCGTTGCGGCCGGGACAGGGGGCGGTCAGCCCCAGCATTTT.

This clone was found once. The CDR3 DNA is TGTGCCAGCAGCCGCGGTACTGGGGCCAACGTCCTGACTTTC. It translates to CASSRGTGANVLTF. This chain joins TRBV6-1 and TRBJ2-6; D not resolved. The CDR3 contains 14 residues. Germline V gene lookup returns CDR1 MNHNS and CDR2 SASEGT. Trimming removed 6 bases from V and 2 bases from J, with 8 bases in between.

The V call is TRBV18, the J call TRBJ1-5; D remains unclear. The germline CDR1 and CDR2 sequences are KGHSH and LQKENI. The germline V and J ends were trimmed by 4 bases and 5 bases, with 6 bases remaining between them. The CDR3 has 12 residues. DNA for the CDR3: TGTGCCAGCTCACGGGCTGATCAGCCCCAGCATTTT. Encoded protein: CASSRADQPQHF.

The V gene is TRBV28, the J gene TRBJ1-5, with D maybe TRBD1 (6 bases). V was clipped by 1 base and J by 2 bases, with 15 bases between them. This CDR3 contains 17 residues. CDR1 is MDHEN, CDR2 SYDVKM, per germline. In DNA, the CDR3 is TGTGCCAGCAGTTTATCGGCAGGGGCATTCGGCAATCAGCCCCAGCATTTT. Translation gives CASSLSAGAFGNQPQHF.

The V call is TRBV19, the J call TRBJ2-2; TRBD2 matches 7 bases. J gave up 2 bases and V 5 bases, and 8 bases lay outside the gene matches. The length of the CDR3 is 16 residues. Germline lookup yields CDR1 LNHDA and CDR2 SQIVND (reference sequence). The CDR3 reads CASSVAGTTNTGELFF. CDR3 bases: TGTGCCAGTAGTGTTGCCGGGACTACTAACACCGGGGAGCTGTTTTTT.

The V gene is TRBV9, the J gene TRBJ2-5; 9 bases agree with TRBD2. The CDR3 length is 14 residues. Germline CDR1 and CDR2: SGDLS and YYNGEE. Germline trimming cut 0 bases from V and 7 bases from J; bases unmatched to any gene: 4. CDR3 amino acids: CASSVDLAGSTQYF. In DNA, the CDR3 is TGTGCCAGCAGCGTAGATCTAGCGGGGTCGACCCAGTACTTC.

This chain connects TRBV5-4 to TRBJ2-7, with 8 bases fitting TRBD2. CDR3 length: 16 amino acids. Germline loops: CDR1 SGHNT, CDR2 YYREEE (reference sequence). V lost 4 bases to trimming and J lost 2 bases; unmatched junction nucleotides: 11. The DNA of the CDR3 is TGTGCCAGCAGCGACGTGAAGCGGGGGAAACCCTACGAGCAGTACTTC. Its protein is CASSDVKRGKPYEQYF.

This chain links TRBV6-5 with TRBJ2-1; 11 nucleotides align to TRBD2. The CDR3 spans 15 residues. The J segment lost 6 bases and the V segment lost 5 bases, leaving 6 bases of the junction unmatched. From germline, CDR1 is MNHEY and CDR2 SVGAGI. CDR3 sequence (DNA): TGTGCCAGCAGTCCAGTAGCGGGAGGGGTCAATGAGCAGTTCTTC. It yields the protein CASSPVAGGVNEQFF.

J is TRBJ2-7 and V is TRBV28, with TRBD1 matching 11 bases. Germline V lookup: CDR1 MDHEN, CDR2 SYDVKM. With V trimmed by 6 bases and J by 6 bases, 13 bases remained unmatched. The CDR3 has 16 amino acids. CDR3: CASRDLGTGGFLEQYF. In nucleotides, the CDR3 is TGTGCCAGCAGGGACCTCGGGACAGGGGGTTTCCTCGAGCAGTACTTC.

This chain connects TRBV5-6 to TRBJ1-1; tentatively, D is TRBD1 (6 bases). The germline gives CDR1 SGHDT, CDR2 YYEEEE. The CDR3 has 13 residues. The V gene lost 3 bases and the J gene lost 6 bases, with 12 bases spanning the gap. The CDR3 loop is CASSSTGMAEAFF. CDR3 coding DNA: TGTGCCAGCAGCTCCACAGGGATGGCTGAAGCTTTCTTT.

The chain links TRBV28 to TRBJ1-3, with no clear D. This CDR3 is built from 14 residues. Deletions cut 3 bases from V and 3 bases from J, with 9 bases between. Germline CDR1 is MDHEN and CDR2 is SYDVKM. The CDR3 sequence: CASSFAGGGNTIYF. The CDR3 DNA follows: TGTGCCAGCAGTTTTGCGGGAGGTGGAAACACCATATATTTT.